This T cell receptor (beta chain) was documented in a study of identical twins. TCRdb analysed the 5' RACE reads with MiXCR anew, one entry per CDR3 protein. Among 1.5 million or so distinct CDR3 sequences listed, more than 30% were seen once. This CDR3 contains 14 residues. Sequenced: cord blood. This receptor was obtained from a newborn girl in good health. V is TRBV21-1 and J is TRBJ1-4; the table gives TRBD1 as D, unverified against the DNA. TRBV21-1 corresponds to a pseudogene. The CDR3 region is CARRRTGRGEKLFF. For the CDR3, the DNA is TGTGCCCGCAGAAGGACAGGTAGAGGGGAAAAACTGTTTTTT.